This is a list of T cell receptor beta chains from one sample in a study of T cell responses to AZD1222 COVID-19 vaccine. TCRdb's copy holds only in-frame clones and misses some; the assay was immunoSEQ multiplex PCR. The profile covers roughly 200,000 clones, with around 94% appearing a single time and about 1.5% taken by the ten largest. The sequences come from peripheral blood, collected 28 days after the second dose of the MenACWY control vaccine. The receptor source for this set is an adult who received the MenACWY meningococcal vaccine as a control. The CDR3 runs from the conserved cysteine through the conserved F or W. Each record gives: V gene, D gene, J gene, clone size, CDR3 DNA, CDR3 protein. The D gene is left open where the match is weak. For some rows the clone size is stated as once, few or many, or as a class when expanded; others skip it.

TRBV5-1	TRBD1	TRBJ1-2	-	TGCGCCAGCCCCTACAGGGGCGATGACAACTATGGCTACACCTTC	CASPYRGDDNYGYTF
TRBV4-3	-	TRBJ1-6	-	TGCGCCAGCAGCCAAACCCTTCCGGGACATCAAAATTCACCCCTCCACTTT	CASSQTLPGHQNSPLHF
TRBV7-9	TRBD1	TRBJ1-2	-	TGTGCCAGCAGCACACGGACAGGGGGCGACTATGGCTACACCTTC	CASSTRTGGDYGYTF
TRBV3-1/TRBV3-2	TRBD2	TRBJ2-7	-	TGTGCCAGCAGCCGTGGGAGGGACGAGCAGTACTTC	CASSRGRDEQYF
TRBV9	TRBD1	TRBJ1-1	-	TGTGCCAGCAGCCCCCAGGGGGGCGTGAACACTGAAGCTTTCTTT	CASSPQGGVNTEAFF
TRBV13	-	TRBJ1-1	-	TGTGCCAGCAACAGGGACCGCTTGGACACTGAAGCTTTCTTT	CASNRDRLDTEAFF
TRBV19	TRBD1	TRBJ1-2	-	TGTGCCAGTAGCCCTTCCGGGACAGGGGTACTCTATGGCTACACCTTC	CASSPSGTGVLYGYTF
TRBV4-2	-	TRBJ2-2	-	TGTGCCAGCAGCCATCTCGCCCCAGGGGCGGTGGGCCGGGAGCTGTTTTTT	CASSHLAPGAVGRELFF
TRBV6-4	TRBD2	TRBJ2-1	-	TGTGCCAGCAGTGACAGGGCGGGGGGCGTCGATGAGCAGTTCTTC	CASSDRAGGVDEQFF
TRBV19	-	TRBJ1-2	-	TGTGCCAGTAGTATAGATCTGTGGATGGCTGGCTACACCTTC	CASSIDLWMAGYTF
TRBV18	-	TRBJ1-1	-	TGTGCCAGCTCCCTTACAAACACTGAAGCTTTCTTT	CASSLTNTEAFF
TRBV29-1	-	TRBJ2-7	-	TGCAGCGCCCGTTGGGCAGGGGGGTACGAGCAGTACTTC	CSARWAGGYEQYF
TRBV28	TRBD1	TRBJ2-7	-	TGTGCCAGCAGTGGACAGGGGCGTTCGGGCGAGCAGTACTTC	CASSGQGRSGEQYF
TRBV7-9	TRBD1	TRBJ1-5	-	TGTGCCAGCAGCTTAGGACAGGGTGATCAGCCCCAGCATTTT	CASSLGQGDQPQHF
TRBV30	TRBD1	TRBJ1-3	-	TGTGCCTGCGACAGGGAAGGAAACACCATATATTTT	CACDREGNTIYF
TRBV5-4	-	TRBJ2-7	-	TGTGCCAGCAGCTTGGTGGACAGCTACGAGCAGTACTTC	CASSLVDSYEQYF
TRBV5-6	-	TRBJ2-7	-	TGTGCCAGCAGCTCGCCTGGCTACGAGCAGTACTTC	CASSSPGYEQYF
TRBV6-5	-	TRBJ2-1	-	TGTGCCGCACAGGGTGGGAGCTCCTACAATGAGCAGTTCTTC	CAAQGGSSYNEQFF
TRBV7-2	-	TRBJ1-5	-	TGTGCCAGCAGCACCGGAATAGGAGGGGGCAATCAGCCCCAGCATTTT	CASSTGIGGGNQPQHF
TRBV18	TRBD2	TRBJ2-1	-	TGTGCCAGCTCACCCAGCGGGGGGGAAAGTAATGAGCAGTTCTTC	CASSPSGGESNEQFF
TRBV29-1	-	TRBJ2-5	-	TGCAGCGTTACCCTCGGGGAGACCCAGTACTTC	CSVTLGETQYF
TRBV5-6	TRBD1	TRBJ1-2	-	TGTGCCAGCAGTCAAACCCGGGACAGAGGTGGCTACACCTTC	CASSQTRDRGGYTF
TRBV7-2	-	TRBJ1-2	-	TGTGCCAGCAGCTTAGTAGGCGGGAACTATGGCTACACCTTC	CASSLVGGNYGYTF
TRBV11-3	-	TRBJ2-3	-	TGTGCCAGCAGCGCCGGACGAGGGAGAGGAGATACGCAGTATTTT	CASSAGRGRGDTQYF
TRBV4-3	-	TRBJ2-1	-	TGCGCCAGCAGCCAAGCCAGGGAGATCAACAATGAGCAGTTCTTC	CASSQAREINNEQFF
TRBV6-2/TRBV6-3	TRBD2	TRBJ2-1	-	TGTGCCAGCAGTTCAGGACTAGAAGGTAATGAGCAGTTCTTC	CASSSGLEGNEQFF
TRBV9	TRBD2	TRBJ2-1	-	TGTGCCAGCAGCGCAGCGGGACTAGCGGGGGGGCCGGGCTACAATGAGCAGTTCTTC	CASSAAGLAGGPGYNEQFF
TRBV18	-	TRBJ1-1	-	TGTGCCAGCTCCCCCATCGGTTCGAAGAACACTGAAGCTTTCTTT	CASSPIGSKNTEAFF
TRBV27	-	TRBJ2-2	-	TGTGCCAGCAGTTCCTTCAACACCGGGGAGCTGTTTTTT	CASSSFNTGELFF
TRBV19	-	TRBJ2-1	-	TGTGCCAGTAGTATAGCCCCTCCTAATGAGCAGTTCTTC	CASSIAPPNEQFF
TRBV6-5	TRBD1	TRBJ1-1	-	TGTGCCAGCAGTACCCGGGACAGGGGCACTGAAGCTTTCTTT	CASSTRDRGTEAFF
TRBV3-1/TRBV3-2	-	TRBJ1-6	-	TGTGCCAGCAGCACTTGGGCCCACCTCCCGGGGGGTAATTCACCCCTCCACTTT	CASSTWAHLPGGNSPLHF
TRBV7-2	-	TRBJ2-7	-	TGTGCCAGCAGCCTTCTGACAGCCTCCTACGAGCAGTACTTC	CASSLLTASYEQYF
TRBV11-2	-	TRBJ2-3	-	TGTGCCAGCAGCTCCCGGGGGGCCAGCACAGATACGCAGTATTTT	CASSSRGASTDTQYF
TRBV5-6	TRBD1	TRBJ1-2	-	TGTGCCAGCAGCACACGGACAGGAGCTAACTATGGCTACACCTTC	CASSTRTGANYGYTF
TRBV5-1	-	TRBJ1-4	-	TGCGCCAGCAGCCCCGGTGGAGGGATGAGGGCTGTGCCTAATGAAAAACTGTTTTTT	CASSPGGGMRAVPNEKLFF
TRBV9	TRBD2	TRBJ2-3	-	TGTGCCAGCAGCTTTAGCGGGGGCGTGGATACGCAGTATTTT	CASSFSGGVDTQYF
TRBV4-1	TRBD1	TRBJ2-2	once	TGCGCCAGCAGCTGGGGACAGCACAACACCGGGGAGCTGTTTTTT	CASSWGQHNTGELFF
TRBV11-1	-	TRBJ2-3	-	TGTGCCAGCAGCTTTACTCCTAGCAGATCCACAGATACGCAGTATTTT	CASSFTPSRSTDTQYF
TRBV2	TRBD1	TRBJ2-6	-	TGTGCCAGCAGTAAGGGACAGGCTCTGTCGGCTGGGGCCAACGTCCTGACTTTC	CASSKGQALSAGANVLTF
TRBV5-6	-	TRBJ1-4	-	TGTGCCAGCAGCTCGTCTTCACTGGAAAAACTGTTTTTT	CASSSSSLEKLFF
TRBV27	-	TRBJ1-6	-	TGTGCCAGCAGTTTACGAGAGGATTCACCCCTCCACTTT	CASSLREDSPLHF
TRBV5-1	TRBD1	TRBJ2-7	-	TGCGCCAGCAGCTTTGGGACAGGGGGCCGGGAGCAGTACTTC	CASSFGTGGREQYF
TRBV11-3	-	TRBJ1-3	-	TGTGCCAGCAGCTTAGTGGCTGGAAACACCATATATTTT	CASSLVAGNTIYF
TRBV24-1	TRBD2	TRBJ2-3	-	TGTGCCACCAGTGATTTTAGCGGGTATGGCACAGATACGCAGTATTTT	CATSDFSGYGTDTQYF
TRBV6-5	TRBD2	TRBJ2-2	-	TGTGCCAGCAGCCTTAGCGGGAGTTACACCGGGGAGCTGTTTTTT	CASSLSGSYTGELFF
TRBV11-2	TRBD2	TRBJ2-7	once	TGTGCCAGCAGCGCCCAGGGACTAGATCACGAGCAGTACTTC	CASSAQGLDHEQYF
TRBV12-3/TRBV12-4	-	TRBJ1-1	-	TGTGCCAGCAGTTTGAGCGACACTGAAGCTTTCTTT	CASSLSDTEAFF
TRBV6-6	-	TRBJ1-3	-	TGTGCCAGCAGTTACTTCGAAGTTGCTTCCGGAAACACCATATATTTT	CASSYFEVASGNTIYF